Following are 26 T cell receptor beta chains from one sample sequenced in a study of CD8 T cells in Susac syndrome. When the RNA was reverse transcribed, random hexamers were used with an input of roughly 0.45 to 1 ug. One entry per CDR3 protein results from TCRdb running MiXCR on the immunoSEQ multiplex PCR reads. The data hold approximately 130,000 distinct CDR3 sequences, with about 90% observed a single time. Material for sequencing was CD8+ T cells from PBMCs. These receptor sequences come from a human donor with multiple sclerosis.

V usage is TRBV10-3 and J usage is TRBJ2-7; no reliable D call. V gave up 2 bases and J gave up 2 bases, with 4 bases separating them. Germline lookup yields CDR1 ENHRY and CDR2 SYGVKD. The CDR3 runs 12 residues. The CDR3 sequence is CAISETAYEQYF. The CDR3, as DNA: TGTGCCATCAGTGAGACCGCCTACGAGCAGTACTTC.

V usage is TRBV27 and J usage is TRBJ2-1; 10 bases are shared with TRBD2. Trimming at V came to 5 bases and at J to 6 bases, leaving 4 bases not matched to a gene. The CDR3 runs to 14 residues. Germline V gene sequence: CDR1 MNHEY, CDR2 SMNVEV (reference sequence). CDR3 sequence reads: CASSRRLAGNEQFF. CDR3 nucleotides: TGTGCCAGCAGTAGGCGACTAGCGGGCAATGAGCAGTTCTTC.

The genes are TRBV7-9 and TRBJ2-1, with 7 bases fitting TRBD1. The CDR3 is 16 amino acids. Germline CDR1 and CDR2: SEHNR and FQNEAQ (reference sequence). Trimming at V came to 6 bases and at J to 5 bases, leaving 13 bases not matched to a gene. CDR3 nucleotide sequence: TGTGCCAGCAGTACCACGAGGGACAGCTCGGACAATGAGCAGTTCTTC. It translates to CASSTTRDSSDNEQFF.

The chain is built from TRBV7-9 and TRBJ1-2; D not resolved. Germline-derived CDR1 and CDR2 are SEHNR and FQNEAQ (reference sequence). This CDR3 has 14 amino acids. Trimming took off 3 bases at V and 0 bases at J, with 8 bases between the two ends. Here the CDR3 reads CASSFSPTNYGYTF. CDR3 sequence (DNA): TGTGCCAGCAGCTTCAGCCCGACTAACTATGGCTACACCTTC.

The chain carries TRBV12-3 or TRBV12-4 and TRBJ1-5, with D unclear. The CDR3 totals 12 residues. V shed 5 bases and J shed 5 bases, with 7 bases lying between them. The CDR3 reads CASSPSHQPQHF. The CDR3 DNA is TGTGCCAGCAGTCCGAGCCATCAGCCCCAGCATTTT.

The V and J genes are TRBV5-1 and TRBJ1-1; weak D call: TRBD1 (5 bases). The germline V gene encodes CDR1 SGHRS and CDR2 YFSETQ. The CDR3 is made up of 14 amino acids. V lost 0 bases, J lost 7 bases, and 13 bases lay in between. Written as DNA, the CDR3 is TGCGCCAGCAGCTTGGCCGGGGCAGTCGGTGAAGCTTTCTTT. As protein: CASSLAGAVGEAFF.

This rearrangement joins TRBV10-3 to TRBJ2-3; 7 bases map to TRBD1. V lost 5 bases to trimming and J lost 1 base; unmatched junction nucleotides: 3. CDR3 size: 14 residues. From germline, CDR1 is ENHRY and CDR2 SYGVKD. The CDR3 DNA reads as TGTGCCATCAGTTTGACAGGGCGCACAGATACGCAGTATTTT. Protein product: CAISLTGRTDTQYF.

The chain links TRBV27 to TRBJ2-1; 13 bases map to TRBD2. V lost 3 bases to trimming and J lost 8 bases; unmatched junction nucleotides: 7. Germline V gives CDR1 MNHEY, CDR2 SMNVEV (reference sequence). The CDR3 has 16 amino acids. The DNA of the CDR3 is TGTGCCAGCAGTTTCCCGGGACTAGCGGGATTTGATGAGCAGTTCTTC. Protein product: CASSFPGLAGFDEQFF.

This clonotype was detected only once. This chain links TRBV29-1 with TRBJ2-1; TRBD2 matches 8 bases. The CDR3 is 15 amino acids. V was clipped by 6 bases and J by 6 bases; unmatched bases: 13. CDR1 and CDR2 (germline): SQVTM, ANQGSEA. The CDR3 nucleotides read TGCAGCGTAAACCCGACTAGTGCGGGGGGCAATGAGCAGTTCTTC. This translates into CSVNPTSAGGNEQFF.

This chain links TRBV7-9 with TRBJ2-4; TRBD2 aligns across 13 bases. CDR1 and CDR2 (germline): SEHNR, FQNEAQ (reference sequence). The CDR3 is made up of 18 amino acids. V was pared by 5 bases and J by 3 bases, with 10 bases of the junction left unmatched. The CDR3 DNA reads as TGTGCCAGCAGCCGCGGACTAGCGGGAGAGTATCTCAAAAACATTCAGTACTTC. Residues: CASSRGLAGEYLKNIQYF.

The chain employs TRBV6-2 or TRBV6-3 and TRBJ2-2, with D possibly TRBD2 on 5 matching bases. The CDR3 is 16 residues long. Germline V gene sequence: CDR1 MNHEY, CDR2 SVGEGT. The ends were cut back, 2 bases at V and 5 bases at J, with 15 bases in the middle. The CDR3 coding sequence is TGTGCCAGCAGTTACGGGTCGGGGATATCTACCGGGGAGCTGTTTTTT. Protein sequence: CASSYGSGISTGELFF.

The chain carries TRBV28 and TRBJ1-4; D gene ambiguous. V lost 5 bases and J lost 5, with 18 bases in between. The CDR3 is 16 amino acids. Germline values: CDR1 MDHEN, CDR2 SYDVKM. CDR3 protein: CASSPFRGATNEKLFF. The CDR3 DNA reads as TGTGCCAGCAGTCCATTCCGGGGAGCCACGAATGAAAAACTGTTTTTT.

The chain employs TRBV27 and TRBJ2-3; no reliable D call. The V and J ends lost 0 bases and 4 bases respectively, with 2 bases between them. Germline CDR1 is MNHEY and CDR2 is SMNVEV (reference sequence). This CDR3 region has 12 residues. The CDR3 nucleotides are TGTGCCAGCAGTTTATCACCAGATACGCAGTATTTT. This translates into CASSLSPDTQYF.

The chain is built from TRBV4-2 and TRBJ2-3; TRBD2 aligns across 13 bases. Per the germline V gene, CDR1 is LGHNA and CDR2 is YNFKEQ. The CDR3 spans 18 residues. The junction had 6 bases not matched to a gene; V was cut back by 0 bases and J by 3 bases. The CDR3 DNA reads as TGTGCCAGCAGCCAAGAAGGGACTAGCGGGATTGGAACAGATACGCAGTATTTT. The encoded protein is CASSQEGTSGIGTDTQYF.

Only one count was recorded for this clonotype. The chain has TRBV6-1 and TRBJ2-4; D remains unclear. This CDR3 spans 12 amino acids. CDR1 is MNHNS, CDR2 SASEGT, per germline. Deletions cut 7 bases from V and 5 bases from J, with 9 bases between. The CDR3, as DNA: TGTGCCAGCATAGGCGTGGAAAACATTCAGTACTTC. Translated: CASIGVENIQYF.

This clonotype is a singleton in its sample. The rearrangement uses TRBV19 and TRBJ2-7, with D possibly being TRBD2 (6 bases). This CDR3 spans 14 amino acids. V shed 4 bases and J shed 2 bases, with 12 bases lying between them. Germline V gives CDR1 LNHDA, CDR2 SQIVND (reference sequence). CDR3 DNA sequence: TGTGCCAGTAGTAGACTAGACGACGCCTACGAGCAGTACTTC. Its protein product is CASSRLDDAYEQYF. Together with reference TRBV19 and TRBJ2-7, the CDR3 gives the full variable domain: DGGITQSPKYLFRKEGQNVTLSCEQNLNHDAMYWYRQDPGQGLRLIYYSQIVNDFQKGDIAEGYSVSREKKESFPLTVTSAQKNPTAFYLCASSRLDDAYEQYFGPGTRLTVT.

The rearrangement uses TRBV7-8 and TRBJ2-3; D unclear. CDR3 length: 14 residues. Trimming left V 1 base short and J 10 bases short, with 15 bases between. Looked up from germline, CDR1 is SGHVS and CDR2 is FQNEAQ. The CDR3 is CASSLDGDPSAQYF. CDR3 in DNA: TGTGCCAGCAGCTTAGATGGGGATCCGAGTGCGCAGTATTTT.

This chain's CDR3 is CASSLRVGHHVNEQYF. The DNA of the CDR3 is TGTGCCAGCAGTTTACGGGTCGGGCACCACGTCAACGAGCAGTACTTC. The V call is TRBV28, the J call TRBJ2-7; D not resolved. Germline CDR1 is MDHEN and CDR2 is SYDVKM. V lost 2 bases and J 5 bases, leaving 19 bases between the germline ends. This CDR3 contains 16 residues.

The chain joins TRBV12-3 or TRBV12-4 to TRBJ1-1; D is perhaps TRBD1 (5 bases). This CDR3 has 14 residues. The V and J ends lost 5 bases and 9 bases respectively, with 19 bases between them. CDR3 protein: CASSPRQGTIKAFF. The CDR3 DNA reads as TGTGCCAGCAGTCCCCGCCAGGGAACGATCAAAGCTTTCTTT.

V and J are TRBV6-2 or TRBV6-3 and TRBJ1-1; D is possibly TRBD1 (6 bases). The V end lost 7 bases, the J end lost 4 bases, and 13 bases lay between the germline ends. Germline values: CDR1 MNHEY, CDR2 SVGEGT. The length of the CDR3 is 13 residues. In nucleotides, the CDR3 is TGTGCCAGCAATATACAGGGCCCCACTGAAGCTTTCTTT. Its translation is CASNIQGPTEAFF.

The rearrangement joins TRBV19 to TRBJ2-6; 7 bases are shared with TRBD2. The V and J ends lost 8 bases and 0 bases, in that order; junction bases with no gene match: 7. The CDR3 extends over 16 amino acids. Per germline, CDR1 LNHDA and CDR2 SQIVND (reference sequence). CDR3 DNA sequence: TGTGCCAGTGGGAGGGACGTAGGCTCTGGGGCCAACGTCCTGACTTTC. Protein sequence: CASGRDVGSGANVLTF.

CDR3 nucleotide sequence: TGTGCCAGCAGCTTAGCGGATAGCGGGAGGAATGAGCAGTTCTTC. Protein sequence: CASSLADSGRNEQFF. J is TRBJ2-1 and V is TRBV7-2; the match to TRBD2 covers 10 bases. The CDR3 is 15 amino acids. V lost 0 bases, J lost 7 bases, and 3 bases stayed unmatched. CDR1 and CDR2 from the germline V gene are SGHTA and FQGNSA.

The CDR3 sequence: CSARDLVGTSYEQYF. CDR3 coding DNA: TGCAGTGCTAGAGATCTTGTCGGCACCTCCTACGAGCAGTACTTC. The J gene is TRBJ2-7, the V gene TRBV20-1; no clear D gene. V shed 0 bases and J shed 0 bases, with 12 bases lying between them. The CDR3 runs 15 residues. In germline, CDR1 is DFQATT, CDR2 SNEGSKA (reference sequence).

The CDR3 protein is CSGKAGTKNIQYF. CDR3 sequence (DNA): TGCAGTGGGAAGGCTGGGACCAAAAACATTCAGTACTTC. The J gene is TRBJ2-4, the V gene TRBV20-1; no clear D gene. The V gene's germline CDR1 is DFQATT and CDR2 SNEGSKA (reference sequence). V lost 7 bases to trimming and J lost 2 bases, with 12 bases between them. The CDR3 totals 13 residues.

The CDR3 DNA sequence: TGTGCCAGCAGCACTCCCGGACACGCTGAAGCTTTCTTT. This translates into CASSTPGHAEAFF. J is TRBJ1-1 and V is TRBV5-6; tentatively, D is TRBD1 (5 bases). CDR3 length equals 13 residues. V was cut by 4 bases and J by 6 bases, with 13 bases left in between. Germline lookup yields CDR1 SGHDT and CDR2 YYEEEE. The full variable domain, completed using reference TRBV5-6 and TRBJ1-1, is DAGVTQSPTHLIKTRGQQVTLRCSPKSGHDTVSWYQQALGQGPQFIFQYYEEEERQRGNFPDRFSGHQFPNYSSELNVNALLLGDSALYLCASSTPGHAEAFFGQGTRLTVV.

The chain uses TRBV28 and TRBJ1-2; TRBD1 is a possible D gene (5 bases). Germline assignment: CDR1 MDHEN and CDR2 SYDVKM. The V and J ends lost 6 bases and 10 bases respectively, with 18 bases between them. The CDR3 totals 13 residues. The CDR3 here is CASRVQGTTDYTF. Here the CDR3 DNA reads TGTGCCAGCAGAGTCCAAGGGACGACAGACTACACCTTC.